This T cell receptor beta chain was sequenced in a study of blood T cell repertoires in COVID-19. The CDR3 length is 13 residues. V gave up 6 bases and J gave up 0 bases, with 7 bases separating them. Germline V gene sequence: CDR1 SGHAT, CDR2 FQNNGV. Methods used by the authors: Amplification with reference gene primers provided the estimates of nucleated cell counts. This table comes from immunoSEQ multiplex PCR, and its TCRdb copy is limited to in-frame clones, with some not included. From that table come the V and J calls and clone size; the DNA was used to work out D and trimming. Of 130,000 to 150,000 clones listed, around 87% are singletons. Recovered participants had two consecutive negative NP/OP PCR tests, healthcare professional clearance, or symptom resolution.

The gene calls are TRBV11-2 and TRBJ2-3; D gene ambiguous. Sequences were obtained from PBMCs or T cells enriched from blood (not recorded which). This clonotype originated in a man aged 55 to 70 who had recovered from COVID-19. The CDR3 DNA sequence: TGTGCCAGCAGGCTGACAAGCACAGATACGCAGTATTTT. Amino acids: CASRLTSTDTQYF. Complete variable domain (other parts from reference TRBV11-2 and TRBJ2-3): EAGVAQSPRYKIIEKRQSVAFWCNPISGHATLYWYQQILGQGPKLLIQFQNNGVVDDSQLPKDRFSAERLKGVDSTLKIQPAKLEDSAVYLCASRLTSTDTQYFGPGTRLTVL.